Each of the 13 T cell receptor beta chains below was sequenced from the same sample in a study of blood T cell repertoires in COVID-19. The table came from immunoSEQ multiplex PCR; TCRdb's copy has only in-frame clones and leaves some out. This sample has around 120,000 clones; more than 75% occur once, and the top ten carry 30%. The sequenced sample was peripheral blood. The receptors here all came from an older woman with acute or convalescent COVID-19.

The rearrangement joins TRBV28 to TRBJ2-4; 7 bases align to TRBD2. V was pared by 4 bases and J by 8 bases, with 11 bases of the junction left unmatched. CDR1 and CDR2 from the germline V gene are MDHEN and SYDVKM. CDR3 length: 15 residues. DNA for the CDR3: TGTGCCAGCAGTTCCCCGGGGGGAGGTATAGACATTCAGTACTTC. This sequence encodes CASSSPGGGIDIQYF.

The V and J genes are TRBV7-9 and TRBJ2-1; 10 nucleotides agree with TRBD1. Germline values: CDR1 SEHNR, CDR2 FQNEAQ (reference sequence). The CDR3 is made up of 11 amino acids. V lost 3 bases, J lost 14 bases, and 1 base stayed unmatched. The CDR3 DNA reads as TGTGCCAGCAGCTTTGGACAGGGGGAGTTCTTC. Its protein product is CASSFGQGEFF. Drawing the rest from reference TRBV7-9 and TRBJ2-1, the complete variable domain is DTGVSQNPRHKITKRGQNVTFRCDPISEHNRLYWYRQTLGQGPEFLTYFQNEAQLEKSRLLSDRFSAERPKGSFSTLEIQRTEQGDSAMYLCASSFGQGEFFGPGTRLTVL.

This clone was seen only once. The chain uses TRBV10-2 and TRBJ1-5; perhaps TRBD1 as D (6 bases). This CDR3 is 13 amino acids long. Germline loops: CDR1 WSHSY, CDR2 SAAADI. V gave up 3 bases and J gave up 7 bases, with 10 bases separating them. The CDR3 sequence is CASSEQGQQPQHF. CDR3 DNA sequence: TGCGCCAGCAGTGAACAGGGTCAGCAGCCCCAGCATTTT.

The sample holds one count of this clone. The chain joins TRBV7-2 to TRBJ1-2, with TRBD1 matching over 10 bases. CDR1 and CDR2 (germline): SGHTA, FQGNSA. The V and J ends lost 4 bases and 5 bases, in that order; junction bases with no gene match: 4. The CDR3 covers 14 residues. CDR3 sequence (DNA): TGTGCCAGCAGCTCAGGGGGACAGGGGTATGGCTACACCTTC. Its translation: CASSSGGQGYGYTF.

This chain joins TRBV9 and TRBJ2-1; TRBD1 might be the D (6 bases). V was shortened by 3 bases and J by 5 bases, with 18 bases between the two germline ends. CDR3 length: 16 residues. Germline assignment: CDR1 SGDLS and CDR2 YYNGEE. For the CDR3, the DNA is TGTGCCAGCAGCGAAGCGGTTTGGGGGCCAAACAATGAGCAGTTCTTC. This gives the protein CASSEAVWGPNNEQFF.

This clone was observed a few times. This chain connects TRBV6-2 or TRBV6-3 to TRBJ1-2; D is unclear. Deletions cut 6 bases from V and 4 bases from J, with 21 bases between. The CDR3 length is 16 residues. Germline V gene lookup returns CDR1 MNHEY and CDR2 SVGEGT. CDR3 DNA: TGTGCCAGCAGCAAATATCGGGGATCGCATGGCTATGGCTACACCTTC. Encoded protein: CASSKYRGSHGYGYTF.

The V and J genes are TRBV7-9 and TRBJ2-1, with 14 bases fitting TRBD2. With V trimmed by 6 bases and J by 3 bases, 4 bases remained unmatched. The CDR3 has 16 amino acids. Germline-derived CDR1 and CDR2 are SEHNR and FQNEAQ (reference sequence). CDR3 in DNA: TGTGCCAGCAGTCCGGGACTAGCGGGAGACTACAATGAGCAGTTCTTC. The encoded protein is CASSPGLAGDYNEQFF.

V and J are TRBV18 and TRBJ1-2; no clear D. The CDR3 length is 12 residues. Per the germline V gene, CDR1 is KGHSH and CDR2 is LQKENI. Trimming removed 2 bases from V and 6 bases from J, with 7 bases in between. The DNA of the CDR3 is TGTGCCAGCTCACCAGTCCCAGATGGCTACACCTTC. This encodes CASSPVPDGYTF.

The gene calls are TRBV28 and TRBJ1-6, with TRBD1 as a possible D gene (6 bases). Germline CDR1 reads MDHEN; CDR2 reads SYDVKM. There are 12 residues in the CDR3. V was shortened by 7 bases and J by 7 bases, with 8 bases between the two germline ends. As DNA, the CDR3 is TGTGCCAGCACCGACAGGAATTCACCCCTCCACTTT. Amino acid sequence: CASTDRNSPLHF.

This chain links TRBV27 with TRBJ1-6; 10 bases are shared with TRBD1. The germline V gene has CDR1 MNHEY and CDR2 SMNVEV (reference sequence). V lost 7 bases, J lost 6 bases, and 3 bases stayed unmatched. This CDR3 has 14 residues. CDR3 bases: TGTGCCAGCACCTGGGACAGGGGTAATTCACCCCTCCACTTT. Its translation: CASTWDRGNSPLHF.

This clone was seen only once. The chain joins TRBV7-2 to TRBJ1-5; D ambiguous. CDR3 length equals 14 residues. V was shortened by 5 bases and J by 1 base, with 9 bases between the two germline ends. Germline V lookup: CDR1 SGHTA, CDR2 FQGNSA. The CDR3 protein is CASSQTPSNQPQHF. The DNA of the CDR3 is TGTGCCAGCAGCCAAACACCAAGCAATCAGCCCCAGCATTTT. The variable domain in full, completed from reference TRBV7-2 and TRBJ1-5, reads GAGVSQSPSNKVTEKGKDVELRCDPISGHTALYWYRQSLGQGLEFLIYFQGNSAPDKSGLPSDRFSAERTGGSVSTLTIQRTQQEDSAVYLCASSQTPSNQPQHFGDGTRLSIL.

This chain connects TRBV5-6 to TRBJ2-7; 10 bases fit TRBD2. V trimming: 2 bases; J trimming: 4 bases; junction bases outside the gene matches: 3. The CDR3 has 14 residues. Looked up from germline, CDR1 is SGHDT and CDR2 is YYEEEE. The CDR3 protein is CASSFSGGRYEQYF. The DNA for the CDR3 is TGTGCCAGCAGCTTTAGCGGGGGGAGGTACGAGCAGTACTTC.

The gene calls are TRBV7-2 and TRBJ1-2; D is perhaps TRBD1 (5 bases). The germline V gene has CDR1 SGHTA and CDR2 FQGNSA. The CDR3 is made up of 12 amino acids. V was shortened by 6 bases and J by 13 bases, with 18 bases between the two germline ends. The CDR3 DNA is TGTGCCAGCAGTCCATTTCGGGGGTGGAGCACCTTC. Translation: CASSPFRGWSTF. The full variable domain, with the rest looked up from reference TRBV7-2 and TRBJ1-2, is GAGVSQSPSNKVTEKGKDVELRCDPISGHTALYWYRQSLGQGLEFLIYFQGNSAPDKSGLPSDRFSAERTGGSVSTLTIQRTQQEDSAVYLCASSPFRGWSTFGSGTRLTVV.